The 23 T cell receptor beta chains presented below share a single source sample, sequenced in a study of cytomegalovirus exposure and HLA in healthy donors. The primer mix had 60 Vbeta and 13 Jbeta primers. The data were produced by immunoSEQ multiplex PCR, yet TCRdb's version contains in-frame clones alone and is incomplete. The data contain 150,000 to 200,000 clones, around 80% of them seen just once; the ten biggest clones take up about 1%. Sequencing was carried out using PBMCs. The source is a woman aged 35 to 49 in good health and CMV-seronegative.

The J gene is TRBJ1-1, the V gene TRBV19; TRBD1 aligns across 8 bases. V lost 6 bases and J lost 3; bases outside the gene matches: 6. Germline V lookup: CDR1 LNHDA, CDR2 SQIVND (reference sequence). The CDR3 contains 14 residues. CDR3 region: CASRIQGADTEAFF. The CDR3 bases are TGTGCCAGTAGGATTCAGGGGGCGGACACTGAAGCTTTCTTT.

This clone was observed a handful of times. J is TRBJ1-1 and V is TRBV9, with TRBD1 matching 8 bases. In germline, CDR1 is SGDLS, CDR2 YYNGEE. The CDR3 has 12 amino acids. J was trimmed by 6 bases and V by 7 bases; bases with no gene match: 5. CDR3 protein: CASGGTGPEAFF. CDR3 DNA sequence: TGTGCCAGCGGTGGGACAGGCCCTGAAGCTTTCTTT.

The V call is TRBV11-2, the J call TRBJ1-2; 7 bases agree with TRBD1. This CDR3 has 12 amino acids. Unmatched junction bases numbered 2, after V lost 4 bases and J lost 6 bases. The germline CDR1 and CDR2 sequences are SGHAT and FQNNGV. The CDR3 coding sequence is TGTGCCAGCAGCTCTACAGGGGATGGCTACACCTTC. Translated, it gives CASSSTGDGYTF.

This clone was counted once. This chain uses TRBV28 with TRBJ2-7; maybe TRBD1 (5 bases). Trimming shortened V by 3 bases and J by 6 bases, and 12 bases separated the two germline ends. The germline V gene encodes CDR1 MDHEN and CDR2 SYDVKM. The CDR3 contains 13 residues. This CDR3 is CASSFQGTGEQYF. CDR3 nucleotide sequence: TGTGCCAGCAGTTTTCAGGGAACGGGCGAGCAGTACTTC.

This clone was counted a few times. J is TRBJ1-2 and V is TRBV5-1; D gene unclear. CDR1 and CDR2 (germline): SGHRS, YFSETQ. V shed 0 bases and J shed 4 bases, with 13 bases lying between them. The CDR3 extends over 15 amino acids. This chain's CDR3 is CASSLENTPGYGYTF. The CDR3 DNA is TGCGCCAGCAGCTTGGAAAATACTCCAGGCTATGGCTACACCTTC. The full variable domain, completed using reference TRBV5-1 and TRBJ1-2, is KAGVTQTPRYLIKTRGQQVTLSCSPISGHRSVSWYQQTPGQGLQFLFEYFSETQRNKGNFPGRFSGRQFSNSRSEMNVSTLELGDSALYLCASSLENTPGYGYTFGSGTRLTVV.

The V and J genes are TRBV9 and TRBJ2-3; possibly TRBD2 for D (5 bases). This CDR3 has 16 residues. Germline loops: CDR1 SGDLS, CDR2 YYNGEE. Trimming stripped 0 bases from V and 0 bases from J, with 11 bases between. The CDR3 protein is CASSVDQRISTDTQYF. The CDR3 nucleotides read TGTGCCAGCAGCGTAGATCAGCGGATAAGCACAGATACGCAGTATTTT.

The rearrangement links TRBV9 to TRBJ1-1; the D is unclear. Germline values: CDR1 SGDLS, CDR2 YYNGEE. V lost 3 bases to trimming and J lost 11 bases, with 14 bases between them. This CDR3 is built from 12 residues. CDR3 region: CASSATSGRAFF. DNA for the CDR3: TGTGCCAGCAGCGCAACCTCCGGGAGGGCTTTCTTT.

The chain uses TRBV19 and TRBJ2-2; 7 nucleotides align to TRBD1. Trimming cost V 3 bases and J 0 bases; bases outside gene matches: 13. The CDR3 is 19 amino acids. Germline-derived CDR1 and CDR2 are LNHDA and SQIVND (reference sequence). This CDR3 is CASSILAVTGSANTGELFF. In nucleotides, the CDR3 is TGTGCCAGTAGTATTCTTGCGGTGACAGGGAGCGCGAACACCGGGGAGCTGTTTTTT.

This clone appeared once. Written as DNA, the CDR3 is TGCGCCAGCAGCGTGCCGGGACAGGGTAACACTGAAGCTTTCTTT. Protein: CASSVPGQGNTEAFF. The chain carries TRBV5-1 and TRBJ1-1, with TRBD1 matching over 9 bases. CDR3 length: 15 amino acids. The J segment lost 2 bases and the V segment lost 4 bases, leaving 6 bases of the junction unmatched. The V gene's germline CDR1 is SGHRS and CDR2 YFSETQ.

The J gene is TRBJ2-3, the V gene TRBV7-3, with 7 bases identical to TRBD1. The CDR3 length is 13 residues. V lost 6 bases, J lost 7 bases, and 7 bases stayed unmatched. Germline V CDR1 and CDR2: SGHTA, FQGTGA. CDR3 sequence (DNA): TGTGCCAGCAGTTTCAACAGGGGTAATACGCAGTATTTT. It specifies CASSFNRGNTQYF.

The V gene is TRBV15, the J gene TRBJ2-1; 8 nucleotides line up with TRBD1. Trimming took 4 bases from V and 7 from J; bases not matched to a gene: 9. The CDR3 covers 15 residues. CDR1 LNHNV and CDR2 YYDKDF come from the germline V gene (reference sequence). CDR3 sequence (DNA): TGTGCCACCAGCATAGGACAGGGCTCGGGGAATGAGCAGTTCTTC. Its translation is CATSIGQGSGNEQFF.

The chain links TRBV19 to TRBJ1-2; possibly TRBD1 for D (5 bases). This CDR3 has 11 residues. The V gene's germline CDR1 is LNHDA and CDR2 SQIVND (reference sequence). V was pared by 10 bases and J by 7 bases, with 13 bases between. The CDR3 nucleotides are TGTGCCAACCCAGGGTTGCGTGGCTACACCTTC. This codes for CANPGLRGYTF.

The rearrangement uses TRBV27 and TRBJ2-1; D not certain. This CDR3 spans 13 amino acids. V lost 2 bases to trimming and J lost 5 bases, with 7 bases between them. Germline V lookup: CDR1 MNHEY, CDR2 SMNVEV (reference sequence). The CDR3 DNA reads TGTGCCAGCAGTTTAAAATCGGACAATGAGCAGTTCTTC. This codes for CASSLKSDNEQFF.

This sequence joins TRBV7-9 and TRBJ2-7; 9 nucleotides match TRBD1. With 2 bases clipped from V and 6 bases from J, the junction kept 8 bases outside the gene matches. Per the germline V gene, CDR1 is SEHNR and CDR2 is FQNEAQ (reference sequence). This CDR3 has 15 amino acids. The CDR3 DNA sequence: TGTGCCAGCAGCTTACCAGGACAGGGGATGGGCGAGCAGTACTTC. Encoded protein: CASSLPGQGMGEQYF.

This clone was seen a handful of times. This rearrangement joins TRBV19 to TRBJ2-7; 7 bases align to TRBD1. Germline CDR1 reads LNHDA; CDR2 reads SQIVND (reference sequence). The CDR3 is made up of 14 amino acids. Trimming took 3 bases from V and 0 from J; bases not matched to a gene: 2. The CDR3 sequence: CASSIGTASYEQYF. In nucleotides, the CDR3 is TGTGCCAGTAGTATTGGGACAGCCTCCTACGAGCAGTACTTC.

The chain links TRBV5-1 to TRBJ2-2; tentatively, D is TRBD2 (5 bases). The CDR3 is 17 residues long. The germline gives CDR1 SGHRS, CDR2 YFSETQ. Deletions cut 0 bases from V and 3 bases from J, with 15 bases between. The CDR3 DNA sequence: TGCGCCAGCAGCTTGGGGCGGGTAGGACCATACACCGGGGAGCTGTTTTTT. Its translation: CASSLGRVGPYTGELFF.

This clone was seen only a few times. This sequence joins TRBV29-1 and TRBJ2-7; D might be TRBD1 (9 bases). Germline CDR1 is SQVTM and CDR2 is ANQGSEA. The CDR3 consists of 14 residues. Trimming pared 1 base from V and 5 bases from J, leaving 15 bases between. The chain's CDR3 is CSVEVAGQGHEQYF. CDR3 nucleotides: TGCAGCGTTGAAGTAGCGGGACAGGGCCACGAGCAGTACTTC.

CDR3 nucleotide sequence: TGTGCCAGCACCTATGATGAGGGCTCCTACAATGAGCAGTTCTTC. Its protein product is CASTYDEGSYNEQFF. This chain joins TRBV7-9 and TRBJ2-1; D may be TRBD2 (5 bases). Trimming left V 7 bases short and J 0 bases short, with 13 bases between. This CDR3 is 15 amino acids long. Germline V lookup: CDR1 SEHNR, CDR2 FQNEAQ (reference sequence).

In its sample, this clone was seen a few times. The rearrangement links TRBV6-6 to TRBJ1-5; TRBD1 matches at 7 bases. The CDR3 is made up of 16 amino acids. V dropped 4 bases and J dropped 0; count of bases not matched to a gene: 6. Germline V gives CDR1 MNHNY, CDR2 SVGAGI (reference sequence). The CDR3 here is CASSSGQVYSNQPQHF. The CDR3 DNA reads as TGTGCCAGCAGTTCTGGACAGGTCTATAGCAATCAGCCCCAGCATTTT.

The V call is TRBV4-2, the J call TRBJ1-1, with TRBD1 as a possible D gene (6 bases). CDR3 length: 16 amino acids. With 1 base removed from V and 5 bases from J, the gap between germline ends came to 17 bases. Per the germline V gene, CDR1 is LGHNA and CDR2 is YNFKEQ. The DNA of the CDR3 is TGTGCCAGCAGCCAAGTAGGGCAGGGGAAAGGGACTGAAGCTTTCTTT. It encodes CASSQVGQGKGTEAFF.

CDR3 in amino acids: CASSQEWPQGYGYTF. CDR3 nucleotides: TGCGCCAGCAGCCAAGAGTGGCCCCAGGGGTATGGCTACACCTTC. The chain is built from TRBV4-1 and TRBJ1-2, with D possibly TRBD1 on 6 matching bases. The CDR3 totals 15 residues. V was trimmed by 0 bases and J by 5 bases, leaving 13 bases between them. The germline V gene encodes CDR1 MGHRA and CDR2 YSYEKL.

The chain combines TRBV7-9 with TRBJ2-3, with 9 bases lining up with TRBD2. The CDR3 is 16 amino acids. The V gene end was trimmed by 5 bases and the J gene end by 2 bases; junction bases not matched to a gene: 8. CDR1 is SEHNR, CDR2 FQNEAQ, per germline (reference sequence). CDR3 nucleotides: TGTGCCAGCAGCGCTCTAGCGGGGAGCCCCACAGATACGCAGTATTTT. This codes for CASSALAGSPTDTQYF.

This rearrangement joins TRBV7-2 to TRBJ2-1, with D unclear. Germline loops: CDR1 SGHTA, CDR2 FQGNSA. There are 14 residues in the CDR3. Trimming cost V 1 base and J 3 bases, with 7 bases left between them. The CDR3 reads CASSLETNYNEQFF. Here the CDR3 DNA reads TGTGCCAGCAGCTTAGAGACAAACTACAATGAGCAGTTCTTC. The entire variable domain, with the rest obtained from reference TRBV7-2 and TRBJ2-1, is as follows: GAGVSQSPSNKVTEKGKDVELRCDPISGHTALYWYRQSLGQGLEFLIYFQGNSAPDKSGLPSDRFSAERTGGSVSTLTIQRTQQEDSAVYLCASSLETNYNEQFFGPGTRLTVL.